This T cell receptor (beta chain) emerged from a study of blood T cell repertoires in COVID-19. On this clone: Other DNA sequences in this sample translate to the same CDR3.

Here immunoSEQ multiplex PCR was the method, and the copy in TCRdb shows in-frame clones only, minus some. There are 150,000 to 200,000 clones in the sample; almost 90% occur only once, and 0.55% to 0.8% lies in the top ten. V lost 0 bases and J lost 2; bases outside the gene matches: 0. From germline, CDR1 is GTSNPN and CDR2 SVGIG (reference sequence). The CDR3 has 14 residues. The chain has TRBV30 and TRBJ1-4; TRBD1 agrees at 7 bases. This clonotype was obtained from a man over 45 with acute or convalescent COVID-19. The sample was peripheral blood. The CDR3 DNA reads TGTGCCTGGAGTGTAGGGGGCACTAATGAAAAACTGTTTTTT. Translation gives CAWSVGGTNEKLFF. The variable domain in full, with the rest retrieved from reference TRBV30 and TRBJ1-4, is SQTIHQWPATLVQPVGSPLSLECTVEGTSNPNLYWYRQAAGRGLQLLFYSVGIGQISSEVPQNLSASRPQDRQFILSSKKLLLSDSGFYLCAWSVGGTNEKLFFGSGTQLSVL.